Listed below are T cell receptor beta chains from one sample, sequenced in a study of T cells in localized non-small cell lung cancer. Produced via immunoSEQ multiplex PCR; TCRdb's table is partial and in-frame only. The top ten clones hold roughly 4.3% of a sample with roughly 89,000 clones, more than 75% of them seen once. Sample: PBMCs, taken before any cancer treatment. The receptors derive from a woman aged 40-75 years with stage II squamous cell lung carcinoma. Each CDR3 is given without its conserved first and last residue. Each record gives: V gene, J gene, clone size, CDR3 protein. Where a row states a size, it is once, few, many or the class of an expanded clone; other rows omit it.

V gene: TRBV7-2
J gene: TRBJ2-2
clone size: NA
CDR3 protein: ASSLVVVSGELF

V gene: TRBV19
J gene: TRBJ1-1
clone size: few
CDR3 protein: ASTTYLNTEAF

V gene: TRBV10-3
J gene: TRBJ2-1
clone size: once
CDR3 protein: AIRTSGGPQEEQF

V gene: TRBV5-6
J gene: TRBJ1-1
clone size: NA
CDR3 protein: ASSPAGAGGTEAF

V gene: TRBV5-1
J gene: TRBJ1-2
clone size: NA
CDR3 protein: ASSLGSGGGYT

V gene: TRBV2
J gene: TRBJ1-2
clone size: NA
CDR3 protein: ASSGRPRDGYT

V gene: TRBV6-6
J gene: TRBJ2-7
clone size: NA
CDR3 protein: ASSARGDEQY

V gene: TRBV5-6
J gene: TRBJ2-3
clone size: NA
CDR3 protein: ASRGIGTDTQY

V gene: TRBV9
J gene: TRBJ2-1
clone size: NA
CDR3 protein: ASSPRRTGTSAFNEQF

V gene: TRBV18
J gene: TRBJ1-1
clone size: NA
CDR3 protein: ASSQVLDSEAF

V gene: TRBV5-6
J gene: TRBJ2-7
clone size: NA
CDR3 protein: ASSPTGPYEQY

V gene: TRBV2
J gene: TRBJ1-5
clone size: NA
CDR3 protein: ASSEDRGTGPQH

V gene: TRBV2
J gene: TRBJ1-5
clone size: NA
CDR3 protein: ASHAYSNQPQH

V gene: TRBV30
J gene: TRBJ1-4
clone size: NA
CDR3 protein: AWSVAGTGREKLF

V gene: TRBV9
J gene: TRBJ1-2
clone size: NA
CDR3 protein: ASSVSGGDNYGYT

V gene: TRBV2
J gene: TRBJ1-6
clone size: NA
CDR3 protein: ASSVDRTDTTTNSPLH

V gene: TRBV2
J gene: TRBJ1-2
clone size: NA
CDR3 protein: ASGAGMGYGYT

V gene: TRBV9
J gene: TRBJ2-1
clone size: NA
CDR3 protein: ASSEGLIEQF

V gene: TRBV19
J gene: TRBJ2-4
clone size: NA
CDR3 protein: ASSIGQGANIQY

V gene: TRBV7-6
J gene: NA
clone size: NA
CDR3 protein: ASSGRDRGLYEQY

V gene: TRBV7-6
J gene: TRBJ2-7
clone size: NA
CDR3 protein: ASSLGSTGPYEQY

V gene: TRBV5-1
J gene: TRBJ2-6
clone size: NA
CDR3 protein: ASSPNGGLAASGANVLT

V gene: TRBV7-9
J gene: TRBJ1-6
clone size: once
CDR3 protein: ASSSDTDNSPLH

V gene: TRBV5-1
J gene: TRBJ2-2
clone size: NA
CDR3 protein: ASSLDQNTGELF

V gene: TRBV2
J gene: TRBJ2-7
clone size: NA
CDR3 protein: ASSGLAGGPYEQY

V gene: TRBV5-1
J gene: TRBJ1-4
clone size: once
CDR3 protein: ASSLSFGDTNEKLF

V gene: TRBV2
J gene: TRBJ1-2
clone size: NA
CDR3 protein: ASGGDSNYGYT

V gene: TRBV5-4
J gene: TRBJ2-1
clone size: NA
CDR3 protein: ASKDGGSSYNEQF

V gene: TRBV7-8
J gene: TRBJ1-5
clone size: NA
CDR3 protein: ASSLARDVSNQPQH

V gene: TRBV19
J gene: TRBJ1-5
clone size: once
CDR3 protein: ASSIEDRGNQPQH

V gene: TRBV5-1
J gene: TRBJ1-4
clone size: NA
CDR3 protein: ASSSGTGRTTNEKLF